This T cell receptor beta chain was sequenced in a study of OX40 agonist ivuxolimab in advanced cancers. Overall study findings and caveats: At 0.1 to 3.0 mg/kg, CD4+ and CD8+ blood T cells expanded clonally by week 6. Patients with a partial response at 0.1-3.0 mg/kg had among the lowest clonal expansion. Part of the nonresponder group also had normalized T-cell clonal expansion that was low.

This CDR3 comprises 13 residues. Trimming at V came to 5 bases and at J to 6 bases, leaving 4 bases not matched to a gene. Germline values: CDR1 KGHSH, CDR2 LQKENI. On this clone: Its specificity is unknown.

Method: immunoSEQ multiplex PCR; TCRdb's copy keeps in-frame clones and lacks some. Of some 43,000 clones in the sample, approximately 86% were seen once. The sequenced sample was CD4+ or CD8+ T cells sorted from blood, obtained in a trial of the OX40 agonist ivuxolimab. V usage is TRBV18 and J usage is TRBJ2-1; 7 bases map to TRBD1. The receptor was derived from an adult with an advanced solid tumor such as melanoma, head and neck, liver or kidney cancer. CDR3 amino acids: CASSSYRGNEQFF. DNA for the CDR3: TGTGCCAGCTCATCTTACAGGGGCAATGAGCAGTTCTTC.